The 2 T cell receptor beta chains listed next were all sequenced from one sample in a study of beta chain features in type 1 diabetes. All of the isolated RNA was reverse transcribed, so expressed TCRB transcripts were sequenced. This table comes from immunoSEQ multiplex PCR, and its TCRdb copy is limited to in-frame clones, with some not included. The repertoire holds about 340,000 clones, with roughly 8% as singletons. Specimen: central memory CD4+ T cells from blood. These receptors all stem from a woman aged 18-29 years in good health.

The V gene is TRBV27, the J gene TRBJ2-1, with TRBD1 matching over 11 bases. With V trimmed by 1 base and J by 6 bases, 5 bases remained unmatched. The germline CDR1 and CDR2 sequences are MNHEY and SMNVEV (reference sequence). This CDR3 comprises 16 residues. In DNA form, the CDR3 reads TGTGCCAGCAGTTTATACGGACAGGGGGCAGGCAATGAGCAGTTCTTC. As protein: CASSLYGQGAGNEQFF.

This clone came up a few times. The gene calls are TRBV7-8 and TRBJ1-5; D remains unclear. Germline lookup yields CDR1 SGHVS and CDR2 FQNEAQ. The CDR3 sequence is 15 residues long. With 1 base removed from V and 11 bases from J, the gap between germline ends came to 18 bases. The CDR3 DNA is TGTGCCAGCAGCTTAGGGGTCGGGCAAACTGTGGCCCAGCATTTT. Protein: CASSLGVGQTVAQHF.